What follows are 3 T cell receptor beta chains derived from one specimen sequenced in a study of blood T cell repertoires in COVID-19 (dated by TCRdb to 2020 to 2022). Receptor amplification or capture employed the immunoSEQ multiplex PCR assay. The table was pulled from immuneACCESS by TCRdb, which kept in-frame rearrangements only. Such tables lose some clones; where checked, under half of the loss comes from unresolved V genes, and the rest has no known cause. Here the sample has more than 200,000 clones; more than 75% occur a single time. About 4.3% of the sample is in the top ten clones. The sample taken for sequencing was PBMCs or T cells enriched from blood (not recorded which). The receptors were sampled from a man aged 25 to 40 with acute COVID-19.

This chain joins TRBV6-1 and TRBJ1-1, with D tentatively TRBD1 (5 bases). The germline V and J ends were trimmed by 3 bases and 8 bases, with 13 bases remaining between them. The CDR3 runs to 13 residues. Germline CDR1 MNHNS, CDR2 SASEGT. Here the CDR3 DNA reads TGTGCCAGCAGTGATTATCTTAGGGGAGAAGCTTTCTTT. It is translated as CASSDYLRGEAFF.

The chain recombines TRBV6-5 with TRBJ2-5; 8 bases line up with TRBD1. The CDR3 is 14 amino acids. J was trimmed by 4 bases and V by 6 bases; bases with no gene match: 7. The germline CDR1 and CDR2 sequences are MNHEY and SVGAGI. The CDR3 sequence: CASSANRGRETQYF. The CDR3 DNA reads as TGTGCCAGCAGCGCAAACAGGGGGAGAGAGACCCAGTACTTC.

The J gene is TRBJ1-1, the V gene TRBV11-2; no clear D gene. Germline V CDR1 and CDR2: SGHAT, FQNNGV. The CDR3 is 14 residues long. V was trimmed by 1 base and J by 1 base, leaving 7 bases between them. CDR3: CASSLAWRNTEAFF. The DNA of the CDR3 is TGTGCCAGCAGCTTAGCTTGGAGGAACACTGAAGCTTTCTTT.